These 29 T cell receptor beta chains share one sample of origin, sequenced in a study of T-cell memory formation after mild COVID-19. MiXCR, applied by TCRdb to the 5' RACE reads, yields one record per CDR3 protein. This sample has more than 250,000 distinct CDR3 sequences; roughly 17% occur once, and the top ten carry roughly 25%. The sequenced sample was PBMCs or a T cell subset sorted from them (not recorded which). The receptors come from a man younger than 35 who had mild COVID-19 (a few samples of this study predate the infection). Cell type and time point are not known.

In its sample, this clonotype was seen a few times. V gene TRBV20-1 combines with J gene TRBJ1-2; D is unresolved. The CDR3 is 12 amino acids. Germline V gene sequence: CDR1 DFQATT, CDR2 SNEGSKA (reference sequence). Trimming took off 7 bases at V and 8 bases at J, with 17 bases between the two ends. For the CDR3, the DNA is TGCAGTGGGCTTTCGAGAGGCTGGGGCTACACCTTC. Translating it yields CSGLSRGWGYTF.

There are a few counts of this clonotype. The chain recombines TRBV29-1 with TRBJ2-7; D is uncertain. V was trimmed by 5 bases and J by 3 bases, leaving 11 bases between them. The V gene's germline CDR1 is SQVTM and CDR2 ANQGSEA. The CDR3 totals 12 residues. This CDR3 reads CSVTKTNYEQYF. The CDR3 region has the DNA TGCAGCGTTACTAAGACAAACTACGAGCAGTACTTC.

This clonotype was observed at least ten times. The V gene is TRBV2, the J gene TRBJ2-7; D is tentatively TRBD1 or TRBD2 (5 bases each). This CDR3 spans 14 amino acids. Per germline, CDR1 SNHLY and CDR2 FYNNEI. V was shortened by 8 bases and J by 4 bases, with 18 bases between the two germline ends. The CDR3 is CASQQDGEVYEQYF. The CDR3 bases are TGTGCCAGCCAACAGGACGGGGAAGTATACGAGCAGTACTTC.

The sample holds a few counts of this clonotype. The CDR3 DNA follows: TGTGCCAGCTCAGCGAGTCCTAACCGGGACAGGGTAACCACCGGGGAGCTGTTTTTT. Encoded protein: CASSASPNRDRVTTGELFF. V and J are TRBV18 and TRBJ2-2; the match to TRBD1 covers 9 bases. The length of the CDR3 is 19 residues. CDR1 and CDR2 from the germline V gene are KGHSH and LQKENI. V gave up 5 bases and J gave up 4 bases; unmatched junction bases: 17. The full variable domain, with the rest looked up from reference TRBV18 and TRBJ2-2, is NAGVMQNPRHLVRRRGQEARLRCSPMKGHSHVYWYRQLPEEGLKFMVYLQKENIIDESGMPKERFSAEFPKEGPSILRIQQVVRGDSAAYFCASSASPNRDRVTTGELFFGEGSRLTVL.

In its sample, this clonotype was seen a few times. The chain combines TRBV5-4 with TRBJ2-3; D remains ambiguous. The V and J ends lost 5 bases and 3 bases respectively, with 10 bases between them. Germline CDR1 and CDR2: SGHNT and YYREEE (reference sequence). The CDR3 contains 13 residues. CDR3 residues: CASRPDPTDTQYF. CDR3 bases: TGTGCCAGCAGACCGGACCCAACAGATACGCAGTATTTT.

The rearrangement uses TRBV20-1 and TRBJ2-1, with a weak D call TRBD2 (7 bases). Germline V lookup: CDR1 DFQATT, CDR2 SNEGSKA (reference sequence). This CDR3 contains 14 residues. V dropped 3 bases and J dropped 7 bases, with 16 bases sitting between them. In DNA form, the CDR3 reads TGCAGTGCTAGTGGGTGGGGGGGCCGGAATGAGCAGTTCTTC. It encodes CSASGWGGRNEQFF.

V gene TRBV25-1 combines with J gene TRBJ2-5; 10 bases line up with TRBD2. The V and J ends lost 1 base and 1 base, in that order; junction bases with no gene match: 3. Germline-derived CDR1 and CDR2 are MGHDK and SYGVNS. This CDR3 has 16 residues. CDR3 nucleotide sequence: TGTGCCAGCAGTGAATCGCTAGCGGGGGCCCAAGAGACCCAGTACTTC. Protein: CASSESLAGAQETQYF.

This clonotype was found many times. The genes are TRBV6-6 and TRBJ2-2, with D perhaps being TRBD1 or TRBD2 (5 bases each). Trimming cost V 0 bases and J 3 bases, with 8 bases left between them. Germline assignment: CDR1 MNHNY and CDR2 SVGAGI (reference sequence). CDR3 length: 15 residues. CDR3 sequence reads: CASSYSPGHTGELFF. The DNA for the CDR3 is TGTGCCAGCAGTTACTCGCCGGGGCACACCGGGGAGCTGTTTTTT.

This clonotype was found a few times. V usage is TRBV7-9 and J usage is TRBJ1-3; D gene unclear. The germline V gene encodes CDR1 SEHNR and CDR2 FQNEAQ (reference sequence). V was trimmed by 5 bases and J by 2 bases, leaving 13 bases between them. CDR3 length: 15 amino acids. CDR3 residues: CASSNGRGTGNTIYF. The CDR3 coding sequence is TGTGCCAGCAGCAACGGCCGTGGGACTGGAAACACCATATATTTT.

The chain has TRBV4-3 and TRBJ2-7, with 12 bases aligning to TRBD1. The CDR3 length is 16 residues. Germline trimming cut 3 bases from V and 4 bases from J; bases unmatched to any gene: 7. The germline V gene encodes CDR1 LGHNA and CDR2 YSLEER. CDR3 loop: CASSQGRDRGLYEQYF. The CDR3 nucleotides read TGCGCCAGCAGCCAGGGCCGGGACAGGGGGCTATACGAGCAGTACTTC.

This clonotype has a handful of counts. V usage is TRBV12-3 or TRBV12-4 and J usage is TRBJ2-2; D gene uncertain. V shed 3 bases and J shed 2 bases, with 13 bases lying between them. This CDR3 is built from 16 residues. The CDR3 is CASSLWQLGNTGELFF. Here the CDR3 DNA reads TGTGCCAGCAGTTTGTGGCAGCTGGGAAACACCGGGGAGCTGTTTTTT.

This clonotype was picked up one time. The chain is built from TRBV12-3 or TRBV12-4 and TRBJ2-7, with D perhaps TRBD1 (6 bases). V lost 1 base and J 3 bases, leaving 13 bases between the germline ends. The CDR3 has 15 residues. The CDR3 DNA reads as TGTGCCAGCAGTTTAGGAGGACAGCCGGGCTACGAGCAGTACTTC. Translated: CASSLGGQPGYEQYF.

The rearrangement uses TRBV6-1 and TRBJ1-2; D is possibly TRBD1 (5 bases). Between the trimmed V and J ends, which lost 1 base and 6 bases, there was a span of 21 bases. The CDR3 spans 17 residues. CDR1 is MNHNS, CDR2 SASEGT, per germline. The CDR3 region is CASSEGAGQPTGNGYTF. The CDR3 DNA is TGTGCCAGCAGTGAAGGGGCGGGGCAGCCCACGGGTAATGGCTACACCTTC.

This clonotype has more than one count but fewer than ten. J is TRBJ1-2 and V is TRBV5-1; 9 bases fit TRBD1. Germline lookup yields CDR1 SGHRS and CDR2 YFSETQ. The CDR3 consists of 13 residues. The V and J ends lost 0 bases and 8 bases, in that order; junction bases with no gene match: 2. The CDR3 nucleotides are TGCGCCAGCAGCTTGGGACAGGGGGTCGGCTACACCTTC. This gives the protein CASSLGQGVGYTF.

The sample holds a few counts of this clonotype. V and J are TRBV9 and TRBJ2-1, with TRBD1 matching 10 bases. The ends lost 2 bases at V and 6 bases at J; junction bases unmatched: 5. The CDR3 is 15 amino acids. Germline V gene lookup returns CDR1 SGDLS and CDR2 YYNGEE. The CDR3 DNA reads as TGTGCCAGCAGCGTGGGGGGGACAGGGGCCAATGAGCAGTTCTTC. Its translation is CASSVGGTGANEQFF.

This clonotype was counted only a few times. V and J are TRBV27 and TRBJ2-5, with D unclear. The V end was cut by 4 bases, the J end by 4 bases, with 19 bases between. The CDR3 has 16 residues. Germline CDR1 is MNHEY and CDR2 is SMNVEV (reference sequence). CDR3 nucleotide sequence: TGTGCCAGCAGTTCCTTGGGCAGATCGGAACCAGAGACCCAGTACTTC. Encoded protein: CASSSLGRSEPETQYF.

The J gene is TRBJ2-5, the V gene TRBV25-1; D perhaps matches TRBD1 (6 bases). Trimming left V 4 bases short and J 7 bases short, with 13 bases between. This CDR3 has 13 residues. CDR1 is MGHDK and CDR2 is SYGVNS in the germline V gene. The CDR3 region has the DNA TGTGCCAGCAGTGTGCCAGGGGAAGGGACCCAGTACTTC. Translated: CASSVPGEGTQYF.

This sequence joins TRBV7-2 and TRBJ2-5; unclear D gene. The V gene lost 2 bases and the J gene lost 5 bases, with 9 bases spanning the gap. CDR1 is SGHTA, CDR2 FQGNSA, per germline. The CDR3 has 13 amino acids. The CDR3 DNA is TGTGCCAGCAGCTTATATACCATGGAGACCCAGTACTTC. Encoded protein: CASSLYTMETQYF.

The V call is TRBV10-1, the J call TRBJ2-3, with D unclear. The CDR3 runs to 14 residues. Germline values: CDR1 WNHNN, CDR2 SYGVQD (reference sequence). V gave up 3 bases and J gave up 3 bases, with 10 bases separating them. The CDR3 is CASSDAKGTDTQYF. Written as DNA, the CDR3 is TGCGCCAGCAGTGATGCGAAGGGAACAGATACGCAGTATTTT.

This clonotype was recorded a few times. V is TRBV15 and J is TRBJ1-2, with D possibly being TRBD1 (5 bases). Trimming left V 3 bases short and J 8 bases short, with 16 bases between. The CDR3 has 14 amino acids. CDR1 and CDR2 (germline): LNHNV, YYDKDF (reference sequence). The DNA of the CDR3 is TGTGCCACCAGCAGTCGCCTGCAGGGAACCGGCTACACCTTC. Its translation: CATSSRLQGTGYTF.

This clonotype was recorded a few times. The chain has TRBV11-2 and TRBJ2-5; TRBD2 aligns across 12 bases. The germline V gene has CDR1 SGHAT and CDR2 FQNNGV. The CDR3 covers 17 residues. J was trimmed by 3 bases and V by 0 bases; bases with no gene match: 5. CDR3 bases: TGTGCCAGCAGCTTAGATCGGGCTAGCGGGGGGGAAGAGACCCAGTACTTC. Residues: CASSLDRASGGEETQYF.

In its sample, this clonotype was seen a few times. The rearrangement links TRBV19 to TRBJ2-2; D is possibly TRBD2 (6 bases). CDR1 is LNHDA, CDR2 SQIVND, per germline (reference sequence). V was shortened by 2 bases and J by 9 bases, with 13 bases between the two germline ends. There are 14 residues in the CDR3. CDR3 residues: CASSIPPGRRELFF. In DNA form, the CDR3 reads TGTGCCAGTAGTATACCCCCAGGGAGGCGGGAGCTGTTTTTT.

This clonotype was detected ten times or more. The gene calls are TRBV7-3 and TRBJ1-1; TRBD1 aligns across 8 bases. CDR1 is SGHTA, CDR2 FQGTGA, per germline. CDR3 length: 13 amino acids. With 5 bases clipped from V and 9 bases from J, the junction kept 8 bases outside the gene matches. The CDR3 bases are TGTGCCAGCAGCCTAGGGACAGGCGGAAAAGCTTTCTTT. It encodes CASSLGTGGKAFF.

The gene calls are TRBV7-9 and TRBJ1-2; the D is unclear. The CDR3 spans 12 residues. Looked up from germline, CDR1 is SEHNR and CDR2 is FQNEAQ (reference sequence). V lost 1 base, J lost 8 bases, and 8 bases lay in between. CDR3: CASSLGGRGYTF. The CDR3 DNA sequence: TGTGCCAGCAGCTTAGGAGGGAGAGGCTACACCTTC.

This rearrangement joins TRBV7-9 to TRBJ1-1, with D uncertain. CDR3 length equals 14 residues. The germline V and J ends were trimmed by 5 bases and 0 bases, with 10 bases remaining between them. In germline, CDR1 is SEHNR, CDR2 FQNEAQ (reference sequence). In DNA form, the CDR3 reads TGTGCCAGCAGCCGGACGGCCCTGAACACTGAAGCTTTCTTT. It translates to CASSRTALNTEAFF.

As DNA, the CDR3 is TGTGCCAGCACCCCCCCGGGCACCGGGGAGCTGTTTTTT. This codes for CASTPPGTGELFF. The rearrangement links TRBV12-3 or TRBV12-4 to TRBJ2-2; D is uncertain. This CDR3 region has 13 residues. V gave up 7 bases and J gave up 4 bases, with 10 bases separating them.

The chain joins TRBV9 to TRBJ2-6; D remains ambiguous. The CDR3 sequence is 16 residues long. Germline V CDR1 and CDR2: SGDLS, YYNGEE. V was trimmed by 0 bases and J by 0 bases, leaving 7 bases between them. The CDR3 sequence is CASSVADVSGANVLTF. The CDR3 region has the DNA TGTGCCAGCAGCGTAGCTGACGTCTCTGGGGCCAACGTCCTGACTTTC.

DNA for the CDR3: TGTGCCAGCAGCGTCGACAGCTTTTTCCCGAACACCGGGGAGCTGTTTTTT. Protein product: CASSVDSFFPNTGELFF. V is TRBV9 and J is TRBJ2-2; tentative D call: TRBD1 (5 bases). Germline values: CDR1 SGDLS, CDR2 YYNGEE. The CDR3 runs to 17 residues. Trimming removed 2 bases at V and 0 bases at J, with 14 bases between.

This clonotype was recorded a few times. This sequence joins TRBV7-8 and TRBJ2-5, with TRBD1 as a possible D gene (5 bases). Germline V lookup: CDR1 SGHVS, CDR2 FQNEAQ. The length of the CDR3 is 14 residues. Deletions cut 5 bases from V and 7 bases from J, with 17 bases between. CDR3 protein: CASSVRQRAVTQYF. Written as DNA, the CDR3 is TGTGCCAGCAGCGTCCGACAGAGAGCCGTGACCCAGTACTTC.